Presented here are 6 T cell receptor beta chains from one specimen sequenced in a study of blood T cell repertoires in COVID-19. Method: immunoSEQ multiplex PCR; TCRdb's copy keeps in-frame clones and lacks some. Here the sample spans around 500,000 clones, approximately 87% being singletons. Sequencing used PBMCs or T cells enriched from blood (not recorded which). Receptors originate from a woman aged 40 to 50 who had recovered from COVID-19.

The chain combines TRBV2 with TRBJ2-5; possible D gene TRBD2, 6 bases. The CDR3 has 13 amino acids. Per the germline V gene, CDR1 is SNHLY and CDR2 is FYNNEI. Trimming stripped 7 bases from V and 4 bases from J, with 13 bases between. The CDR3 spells CASTKTGRETQYF. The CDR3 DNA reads TGTGCCAGCACCAAAACCGGGAGAGAGACCCAGTACTTC.

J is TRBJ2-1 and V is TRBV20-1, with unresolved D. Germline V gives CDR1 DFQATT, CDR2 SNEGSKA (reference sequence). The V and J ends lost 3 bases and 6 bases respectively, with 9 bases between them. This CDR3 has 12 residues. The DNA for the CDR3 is TGCAGTGCTAGTATCCTCCGCAATGAGCAGTTCTTC. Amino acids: CSASILRNEQFF.

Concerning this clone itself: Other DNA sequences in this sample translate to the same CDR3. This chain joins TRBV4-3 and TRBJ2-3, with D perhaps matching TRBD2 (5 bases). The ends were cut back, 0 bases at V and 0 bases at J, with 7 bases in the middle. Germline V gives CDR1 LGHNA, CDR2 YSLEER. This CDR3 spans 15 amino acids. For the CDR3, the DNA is TGCGCCAGCAGCCAAGATGGCGGGAGCACAGATACGCAGTATTTT. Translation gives CASSQDGGSTDTQYF.

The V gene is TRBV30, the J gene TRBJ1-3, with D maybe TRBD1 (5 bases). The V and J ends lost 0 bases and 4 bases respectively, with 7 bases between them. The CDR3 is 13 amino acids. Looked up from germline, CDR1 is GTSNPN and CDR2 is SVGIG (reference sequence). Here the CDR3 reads CAWSVQVGNTIYF. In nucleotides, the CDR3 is TGTGCCTGGAGTGTACAGGTCGGAAACACCATATATTTT. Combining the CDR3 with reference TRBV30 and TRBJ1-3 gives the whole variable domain SQTIHQWPATLVQPVGSPLSLECTVEGTSNPNLYWYRQAAGRGLQLLFYSVGIGQISSEVPQNLSASRPQDRQFILSSKKLLLSDSGFYLCAWSVQVGNTIYFGEGSWLTVV.

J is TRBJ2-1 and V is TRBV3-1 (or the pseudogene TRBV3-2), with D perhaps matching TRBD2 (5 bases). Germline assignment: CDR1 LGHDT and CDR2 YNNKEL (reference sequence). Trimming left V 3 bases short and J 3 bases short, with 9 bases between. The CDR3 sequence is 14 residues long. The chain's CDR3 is CASSQGSGYNEQFF. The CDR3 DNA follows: TGTGCCAGCAGCCAGGGGAGCGGCTACAATGAGCAGTTCTTC.

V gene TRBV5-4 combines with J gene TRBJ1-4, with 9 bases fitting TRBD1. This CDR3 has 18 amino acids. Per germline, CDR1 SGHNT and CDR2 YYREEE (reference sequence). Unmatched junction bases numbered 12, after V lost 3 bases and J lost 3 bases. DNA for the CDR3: TGTGCCAGCAGCTCCGGTGGAGGGACAGGGCTAGCTAATGAAAAACTGTTTTTT. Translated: CASSSGGGTGLANEKLFF.